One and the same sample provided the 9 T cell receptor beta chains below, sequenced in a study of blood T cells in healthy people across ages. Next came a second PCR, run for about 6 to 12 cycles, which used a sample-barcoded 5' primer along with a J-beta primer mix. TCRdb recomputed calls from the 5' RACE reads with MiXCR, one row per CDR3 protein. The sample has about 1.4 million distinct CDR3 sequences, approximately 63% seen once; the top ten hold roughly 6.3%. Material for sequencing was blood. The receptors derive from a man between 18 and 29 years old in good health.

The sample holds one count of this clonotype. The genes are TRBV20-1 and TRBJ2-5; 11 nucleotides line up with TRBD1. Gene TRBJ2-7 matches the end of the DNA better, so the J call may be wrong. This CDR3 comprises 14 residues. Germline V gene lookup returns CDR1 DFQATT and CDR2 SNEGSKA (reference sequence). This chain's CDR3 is CSALMRTGGGEQYF. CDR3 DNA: TGCAGTGCTCTTATGCGGACAGGGGGCGGCGAGCAGTACTTC.

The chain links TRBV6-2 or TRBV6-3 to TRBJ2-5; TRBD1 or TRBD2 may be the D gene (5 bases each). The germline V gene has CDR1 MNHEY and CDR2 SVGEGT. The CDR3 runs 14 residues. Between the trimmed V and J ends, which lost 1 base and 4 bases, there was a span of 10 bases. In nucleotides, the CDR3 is TGTGCCAGCAGTTACTGGGGACGGTCAGAGACCCAGTACTTC. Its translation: CASSYWGRSETQYF.

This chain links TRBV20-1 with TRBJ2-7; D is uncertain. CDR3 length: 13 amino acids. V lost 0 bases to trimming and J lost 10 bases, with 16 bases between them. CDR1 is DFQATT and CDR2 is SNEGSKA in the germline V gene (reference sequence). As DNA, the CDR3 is TGCAGTGCTAGAGAGGGGTCCCACCGCATCCAGTACTTC. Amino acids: CSAREGSHRIQYF.

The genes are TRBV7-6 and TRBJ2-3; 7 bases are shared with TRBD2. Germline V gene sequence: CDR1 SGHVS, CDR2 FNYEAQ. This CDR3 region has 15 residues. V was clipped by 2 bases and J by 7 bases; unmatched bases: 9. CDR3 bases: TGTGCCAGCAGCTTATTATCGGGAGGCGCAAATACGCAGTATTTT. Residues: CASSLLSGGANTQYF. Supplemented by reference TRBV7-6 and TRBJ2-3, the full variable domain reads GAGVSQSPRYKVTKRGQDVALRCDPISGHVSLYWYRQALGQGPEFLTYFNYEAQQDKSGLPNDRFSAERPEGSISTLTIQRTEQRDSAMYRCASSLLSGGANTQYFGPGTRLTVL.

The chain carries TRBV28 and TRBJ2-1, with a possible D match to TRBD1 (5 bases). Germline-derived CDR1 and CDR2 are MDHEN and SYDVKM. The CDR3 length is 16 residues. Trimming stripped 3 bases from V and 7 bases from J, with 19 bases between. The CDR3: CASSFLLEGVWNEQFF. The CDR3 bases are TGTGCCAGCAGTTTTTTACTCGAAGGGGTTTGGAATGAGCAGTTCTTC.

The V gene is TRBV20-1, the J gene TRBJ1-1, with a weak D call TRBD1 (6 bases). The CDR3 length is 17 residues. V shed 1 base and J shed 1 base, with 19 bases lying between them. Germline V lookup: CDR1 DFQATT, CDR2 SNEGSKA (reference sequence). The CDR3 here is CSARVNLRDTRNTEAFF. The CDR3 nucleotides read TGCAGTGCTAGAGTAAACTTGCGGGACACCAGGAACACTGAAGCTTTCTTT.

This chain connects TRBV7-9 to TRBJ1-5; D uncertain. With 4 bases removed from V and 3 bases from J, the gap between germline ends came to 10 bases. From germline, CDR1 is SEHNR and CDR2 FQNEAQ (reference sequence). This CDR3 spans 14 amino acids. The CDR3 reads CASSSAQFNQPQHF. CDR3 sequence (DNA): TGTGCCAGCAGCTCCGCGCAGTTCAATCAGCCCCAGCATTTT.

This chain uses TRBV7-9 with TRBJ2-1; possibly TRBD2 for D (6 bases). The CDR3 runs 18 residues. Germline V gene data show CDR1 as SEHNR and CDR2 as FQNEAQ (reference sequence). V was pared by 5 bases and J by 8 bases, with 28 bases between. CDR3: CASSPKWEDSRILDEQFF. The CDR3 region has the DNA TGTGCCAGCAGCCCCAAATGGGAGGACTCCCGAATCCTCGATGAGCAGTTCTTC.

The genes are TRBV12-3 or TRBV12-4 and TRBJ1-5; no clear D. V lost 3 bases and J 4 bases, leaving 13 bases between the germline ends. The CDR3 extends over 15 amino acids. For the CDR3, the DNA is TGTGCCAGCAGTTTGTTGGAGGGAAGTAATCAGCCCCAGCATTTT. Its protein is CASSLLEGSNQPQHF.